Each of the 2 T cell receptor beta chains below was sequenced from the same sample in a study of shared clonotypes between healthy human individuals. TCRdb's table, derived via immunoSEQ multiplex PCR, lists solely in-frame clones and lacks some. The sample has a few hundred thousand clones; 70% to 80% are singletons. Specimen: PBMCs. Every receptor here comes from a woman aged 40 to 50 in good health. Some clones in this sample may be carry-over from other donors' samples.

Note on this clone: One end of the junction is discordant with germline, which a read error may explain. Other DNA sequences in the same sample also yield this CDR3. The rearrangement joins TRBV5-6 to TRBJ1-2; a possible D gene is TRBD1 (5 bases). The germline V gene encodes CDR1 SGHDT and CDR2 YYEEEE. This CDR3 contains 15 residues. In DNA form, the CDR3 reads TGTGCCAGCAGCTTATATTCGGGGGTTAACTATGGCTACACCTTT. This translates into CASSLYSGVNYGYTF.

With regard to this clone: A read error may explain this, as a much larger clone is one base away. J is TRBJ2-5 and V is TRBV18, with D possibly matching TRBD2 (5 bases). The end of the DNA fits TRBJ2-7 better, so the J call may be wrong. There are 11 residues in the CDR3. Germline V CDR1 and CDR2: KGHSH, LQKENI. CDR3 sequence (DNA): TGTGCCAGCCGGGACTCCTACGAGCAGTACTTC. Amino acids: CASRDSYEQYF.